This T cell receptor (beta chain) was sequenced for a study of blood T cell repertoires in COVID-19. Whole-study context: T cells, B-cell-depleted T cells, or PBMCs provided the cDNA or gDNA that served as material.

Trimming pared 5 bases from V and 4 bases from J, leaving 9 bases between. The V gene's germline CDR1 is GTSNPN and CDR2 SVGIG (reference sequence). CDR3 length: 12 residues. As handled by the study authors: Amplification from reference gene primers served as the basis for estimated nucleated cell counts. TCRdb keeps only in-frame clones here, not all; method: immunoSEQ multiplex PCR. That table supplies the V and J calls and clone size; D and trimming were determined from the DNA. Here the sample spans about 110,000 clones, 75% to 85% being singletons. This clone was picked up a small number of times. Other DNA sequences in the same sample also yield this CDR3.

The sample comprised peripheral blood. The receptor was derived from a woman of 80 years or more with active or convalescent COVID-19. The chain recombines TRBV30 with TRBJ1-5; D might be TRBD1 (5 bases). This CDR3 is CAWDRGNQPQHF. For the CDR3, the DNA is TGTGCCTGGGATAGGGGAAATCAGCCCCAGCATTTT. The whole variable domain, filled in from reference TRBV30 and TRBJ1-5, reads SQTIHQWPATLVQPVGSPLSLECTVEGTSNPNLYWYRQAAGRGLQLLFYSVGIGQISSEVPQNLSASRPQDRQFILSSKKLLLSDSGFYLCAWDRGNQPQHFGDGTRLSIL.